Listed below are T cell receptor beta chains from one sample, sequenced in a study of Ad26.COV2.S vaccination and SARS-CoV-2 variants. Sequencing was performed with immunoSEQ multiplex PCR; in TCRdb, only in-frame clones are kept and a portion is missing. The data hold roughly 450,000 clones, with about 93% observed a single time. The specimen comprised peripheral blood, sampled in a trial of Ad26.COV2.S vaccine versus placebo. Receptors originate from a person between 18 and 59 years old who received the Ad26.COV2.S COVID-19 vaccine or a placebo. Both conserved end residues are part of each CDR3. The order of the fields is V gene, CDR3 length, CDR3 protein.

v_gene: TRBV28
len: 13
CDR3aa: CASRHADRGPLHF

v_gene: TRBV7-2
len: 14
CDR3aa: CASSLVAALETQYF

v_gene: TRBV30
len: 13
CDR3aa: CAWSSRVDYGYTF

v_gene: TRBV5-1
len: 14
CDR3aa: CASSLGDASYEQYF

v_gene: TRBV30
len: 14
CDR3aa: CVLEKGSSYNEQFF

v_gene: TRBV19
len: 14
CDR3aa: CASTLGDRRQPQHF

v_gene: TRBV7-9
len: 13
CDR3aa: CASSFAPTYEQYF

v_gene: TRBV19
len: 16
CDR3aa: CASSTRRQGDYNEQFF

v_gene: TRBV9
len: 14
CDR3aa: CASSVGPGIYEQYF

v_gene: TRBV29-1
len: 13
CDR3aa: CSTQTGGSYEQYF

v_gene: TRBV4-1
len: 14
CDR3aa: CASSSGQGVDPLHF

v_gene: TRBV19
len: 18
CDR3aa: CASSIDFARDLLGYEQYF

v_gene: TRBV6-2/TRBV6-3
len: 17
CDR3aa: CASSYYNFDPTTDTQYF

v_gene: TRBV3-1/TRBV3-2
len: 13
CDR3aa: CASSPLGTYEQYF

v_gene: TRBV7-2
len: 14
CDR3aa: CASSSDASSYEQYF

v_gene: TRBV7-8
len: 15
CDR3aa: CASSLLAVNTGELFF

v_gene: TRBV28
len: 16
CDR3aa: CASSLSGRGPNQPQHF

v_gene: TRBV5-1
len: 13
CDR3aa: CASSLGASGTQYF

v_gene: TRBV19
len: 13
CDR3aa: CASRKNRGGELFF

v_gene: TRBV3-1/TRBV3-2
len: 14
CDR3aa: CASSQVAGTYEQYF

v_gene: TRBV27
len: 16
CDR3aa: CASSPWTSGRENEQFF

v_gene: TRBV10-3
len: 15
CDR3aa: CAIGDDITLSYEQYF

v_gene: TRBV30
len: 13
CDR3aa: CAWREGGTDTQYF

v_gene: TRBV4-3
len: 16
CDR3aa: CASSPYYPSGANVLTF

v_gene: TRBV19
len: 14
CDR3aa: CASSIALGAYEQYF

v_gene: TRBV2
len: 14
CDR3aa: CASRNSGLAYEQYF

v_gene: TRBV7-6
len: 17
CDR3aa: CASSLSMTSRGTNEQFF

v_gene: TRBV9
len: 14
CDR3aa: CASSEGVGGRGYTF

v_gene: TRBV27
len: 14
CDR3aa: CASRSGTAADTQYF

v_gene: TRBV27
len: 13
CDR3aa: CATGTGRWETQYF

v_gene: TRBV28
len: 13
CDR3aa: CASGGGGNEKLFF

v_gene: TRBV20-1
len: 16
CDR3aa: CSASWPSGRASGEQYF

v_gene: TRBV5-4
len: 13
CDR3aa: CASSPDSTDTQYF

v_gene: TRBV27
len: 13
CDR3aa: CASSPQYNSPLHF

v_gene: TRBV5-6
len: 14
CDR3aa: CASSLQGGGYGYTF

v_gene: TRBV7-9
len: 14
CDR3aa: CASSHGTGWNTIYF

v_gene: TRBV5-4
len: 15
CDR3aa: CASSLEPGTADGYTF

v_gene: TRBV5-1
len: 15
CDR3aa: CASTLTGLSSYEQYF

v_gene: TRBV10-3
len: 15
CDR3aa: CAISELGTSGSGGYF

v_gene: TRBV19
len: 14
CDR3aa: CASSRQADDTEAFF

v_gene: TRBV7-8
len: 20
CDR3aa: CASSHRRNRLTSGSTDTQYF

v_gene: TRBV6-5
len: 13
CDR3aa: CASSYRGDYEQYF